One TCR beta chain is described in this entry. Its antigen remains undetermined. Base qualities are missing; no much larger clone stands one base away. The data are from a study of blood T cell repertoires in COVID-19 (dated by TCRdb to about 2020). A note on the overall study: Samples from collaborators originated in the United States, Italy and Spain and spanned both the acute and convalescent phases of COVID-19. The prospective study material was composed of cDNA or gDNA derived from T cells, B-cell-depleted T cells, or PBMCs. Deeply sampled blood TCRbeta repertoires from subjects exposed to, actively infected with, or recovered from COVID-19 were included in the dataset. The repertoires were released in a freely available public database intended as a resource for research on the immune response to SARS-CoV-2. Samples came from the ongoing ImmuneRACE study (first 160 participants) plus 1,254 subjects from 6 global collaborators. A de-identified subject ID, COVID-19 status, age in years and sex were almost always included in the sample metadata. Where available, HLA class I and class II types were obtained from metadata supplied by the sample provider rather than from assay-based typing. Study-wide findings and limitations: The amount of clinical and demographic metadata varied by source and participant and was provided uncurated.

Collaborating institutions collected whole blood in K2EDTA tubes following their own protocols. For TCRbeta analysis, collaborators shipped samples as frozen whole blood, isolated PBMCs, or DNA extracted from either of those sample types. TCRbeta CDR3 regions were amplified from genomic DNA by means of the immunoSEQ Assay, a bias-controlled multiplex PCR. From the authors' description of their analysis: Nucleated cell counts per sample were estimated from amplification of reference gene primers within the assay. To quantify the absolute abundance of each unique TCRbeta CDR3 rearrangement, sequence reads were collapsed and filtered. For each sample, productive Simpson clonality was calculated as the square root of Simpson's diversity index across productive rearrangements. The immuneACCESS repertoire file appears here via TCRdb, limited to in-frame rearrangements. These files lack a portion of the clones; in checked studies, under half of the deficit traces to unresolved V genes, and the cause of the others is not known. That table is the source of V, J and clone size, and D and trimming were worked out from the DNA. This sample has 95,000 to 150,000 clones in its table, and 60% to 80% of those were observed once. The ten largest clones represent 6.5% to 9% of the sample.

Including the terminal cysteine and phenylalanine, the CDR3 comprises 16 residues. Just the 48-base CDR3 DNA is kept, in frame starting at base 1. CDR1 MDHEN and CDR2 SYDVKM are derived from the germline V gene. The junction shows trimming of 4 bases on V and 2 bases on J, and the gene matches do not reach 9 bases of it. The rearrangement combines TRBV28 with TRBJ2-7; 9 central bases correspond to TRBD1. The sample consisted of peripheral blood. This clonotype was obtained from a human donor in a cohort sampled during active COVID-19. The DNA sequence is TGTGCCAGCAGTTCCCATCCCCGACAGGGGGCCTACGAGCAGTACTTC. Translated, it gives CASSSHPRQGAYEQYF.